The 17 T cell receptor beta chains reported below all come from one sample, sequenced in a study of blood T cell repertoires in COVID-19. Profiling relied on immunoSEQ multiplex PCR, and the TCRdb table lists in-frame clones only, not all of them. Of about 170,000 clones listed, around 85% were seen once; the top ten hold about 3.3%. The sequenced sample consisted of peripheral blood. These receptors all come from a human donor with acute or convalescent COVID-19. The donor label of this sample is uncertain.

V usage is TRBV19 and J usage is TRBJ2-3; 7 nucleotides align to TRBD2. Germline lookup yields CDR1 LNHDA and CDR2 SQIVND (reference sequence). The CDR3 covers 13 residues. V shed 3 bases and J 5 bases; nucleotides not matched to a gene: 2. The CDR3 nucleotides are TGTGCCAGTAGTATGGGCGGGGGAGATACGCAGTATTTT. Amino acid sequence: CASSMGGGDTQYF.

The V gene is TRBV11-2, the J gene TRBJ1-5; 7 bases agree with TRBD1. CDR3 size: 14 residues. J gave up 2 bases and V 3 bases, and 1 base lay outside the gene matches. Germline values: CDR1 SGHAT, CDR2 FQNNGV. The CDR3 is CASSFTGGNQPQHF. DNA of the CDR3: TGTGCCAGCAGCTTCACAGGGGGCAATCAGCCCCAGCATTTT.

The V gene is TRBV10-2, the J gene TRBJ1-5, with D perhaps TRBD1 (5 bases). Between the trimmed V and J ends, which lost 0 bases and 2 bases, there was a span of 17 bases. Germline V gene data show CDR1 as WSHSY and CDR2 as SAAADI. This CDR3 comprises 18 residues. The CDR3 nucleotides are TGCGCCAGCAGTGAGTCTCCGTTTCGGGGGAGGGGCAATCAGCCCCAGCATTTT. This encodes CASSESPFRGRGNQPQHF.

The chain uses TRBV18 and TRBJ1-4, with a tentative D call TRBD1 (5 bases). There are 15 residues in the CDR3. Germline CDR1 KGHSH, CDR2 LQKENI. V lost 0 bases to trimming and J lost 4 bases, with 9 bases between them. The CDR3 region has the DNA TGTGCCAGCTCACCACCGTGGGGCGATAATGAAAAACTGTTTTTT. Translated, it gives CASSPPWGDNEKLFF.

J is TRBJ2-2 and V is TRBV19; 7 nucleotides match TRBD2. This CDR3 has 15 amino acids. Trimming removed 7 bases from V and 1 base from J; junction bases left unmatched: 6. Germline-derived CDR1 and CDR2 are LNHDA and SQIVND (reference sequence). The CDR3 here is CASNLAVMNTGELFF. CDR3 nucleotide sequence: TGTGCCAGTAACCTAGCGGTGATGAACACCGGGGAGCTGTTTTTT.

The chain has TRBV7-3 and TRBJ2-1; D gene uncertain. Germline V CDR1 and CDR2: SGHTA, FQGTGA. The germline V and J ends were trimmed by 3 bases and 5 bases, with 11 bases remaining between them. CDR3 length: 14 residues. CDR3 loop: CASSLHGLNNEQFF. CDR3 DNA: TGTGCCAGCAGCTTGCACGGGTTAAACAATGAGCAGTTCTTC.

The V call is TRBV7-3, the J call TRBJ2-3; TRBD2 agrees at 12 bases. Germline CDR1 SGHTA, CDR2 FQGTGA. Trimming took 5 bases from V and 6 from J; bases not matched to a gene: 6. This CDR3 is built from 15 residues. The CDR3 nucleotides read TGTGCCAGCAGCCTCACTAGCGGGGGGATGGATACGCAGTATTTT. Translating it yields CASSLTSGGMDTQYF.

The chain couples TRBV6-2 or TRBV6-3 to TRBJ2-2; 9 bases match TRBD1. The V gene's germline CDR1 is MNHEY and CDR2 SVGEGT. The trim removed 5 bases at V and 2 bases at J, leaving 3 bases unmatched. The CDR3 sequence is 15 residues long. CDR3 amino acids: CASSRTGANTGELFF. The CDR3, as DNA: TGTGCCAGCAGTAGGACAGGGGCAAACACCGGGGAGCTGTTTTTT.

The V gene is TRBV7-9, the J gene TRBJ2-5; 11 nucleotides align to TRBD1. The CDR3 consists of 14 residues. Looked up from germline, CDR1 is SEHNR and CDR2 is FQNEAQ (reference sequence). The V and J ends lost 3 bases and 5 bases, in that order; junction bases with no gene match: 2. The CDR3 DNA is TGTGCCAGCAGCTTGGACAGGGGGCAGGAGACCCAGTACTTC. It encodes CASSLDRGQETQYF.

The chain employs TRBV24-1 and TRBJ2-1; D uncertain. The germline CDR1 and CDR2 sequences are KGHDR and SFDVKD. The V end was cut by 12 bases, the J end by 0 bases, with 14 bases between. The CDR3 loop spans 14 amino acids. The CDR3 coding sequence is TGTGCCCTGATGCAGAACAGCTCCTACAATGAGCAGTTCTTC. Amino acids: CALMQNSSYNEQFF.

The rearrangement links TRBV7-3 to TRBJ2-2, with unresolved D. Per the germline V gene, CDR1 is SGHTA and CDR2 is FQGTGA. The CDR3 spans 13 residues. V lost 0 bases and J 5 bases, leaving 4 bases between the germline ends. CDR3 protein: CASSLTTTGELFF. The CDR3 nucleotides read TGTGCCAGCAGCTTAACGACAACCGGGGAGCTGTTTTTT.

The V and J genes are TRBV7-7 and TRBJ2-6; maybe TRBD1 (6 bases). The germline CDR1 and CDR2 sequences are SSHAT and FNYEAQ (reference sequence). The CDR3 runs 18 residues. V dropped 5 bases and J dropped 0 bases, with 17 bases sitting between them. CDR3 protein: CASSPDRLSSSGANVLTF. In nucleotides, the CDR3 is TGTGCCAGCAGCCCCGACAGGCTATCGAGCTCTGGGGCCAACGTCCTGACTTTC.

J is TRBJ2-1 and V is TRBV7-2, with 12 nucleotides matching TRBD1. J gave up 8 bases and V 5 bases, and 7 bases lay outside the gene matches. Germline V lookup: CDR1 SGHTA, CDR2 FQGNSA. The CDR3 length is 15 residues. The CDR3 spells CASSVQGQGADEQFF. The CDR3 bases are TGTGCCAGCAGCGTACAGGGACAGGGGGCCGATGAGCAGTTCTTC.

The count of this clone is one. The chain couples TRBV5-8 to TRBJ1-5; 12 nucleotides line up with TRBD1. Germline V gene sequence: CDR1 SGHTS, CDR2 YDEGEE. This CDR3 spans 15 amino acids. V lost 4 bases to trimming and J lost 6 bases; unmatched junction nucleotides: 5. The CDR3 spells CASSRGQGASQPQHF. The CDR3 nucleotides are TGTGCCAGCAGCCGGGGACAGGGGGCAAGTCAGCCCCAGCATTTT.

The chain has TRBV9 and TRBJ2-1, with D maybe TRBD1 (6 bases). The CDR3 sequence is 16 residues long. Germline V gene data show CDR1 as SGDLS and CDR2 as YYNGEE. Trimming stripped 4 bases from V and 5 bases from J, with 19 bases between. The CDR3 reads CASSPSVRGPNNEQFF. CDR3 sequence (DNA): TGTGCCAGCAGCCCCAGCGTCAGGGGCCCTAACAATGAGCAGTTCTTC.

The genes are TRBV5-6 and TRBJ1-6; tentative D call: TRBD1 (6 bases). CDR3 length: 16 residues. Germline CDR1 reads SGHDT; CDR2 reads YYEEEE. Between the trimmed V and J ends, which lost 3 bases and 2 bases, there was a span of 12 bases. CDR3 nucleotides: TGTGCCAGCAGCTCACAGGGAAGGGCCTATAATTCACCCCTCCACTTT. It translates to CASSSQGRAYNSPLHF.

This clone has more than one count but fewer than ten. This chain connects TRBV5-1 to TRBJ2-3, with 11 bases fitting TRBD2. In germline, CDR1 is SGHRS, CDR2 YFSETQ. Trimming at V came to 4 bases and at J to 5 bases, leaving 9 bases not matched to a gene. There are 16 residues in the CDR3. The CDR3 spells CASSAGASGGKDTQYF. For the CDR3, the DNA is TGCGCCAGCAGCGCGGGGGCTAGCGGGGGGAAAGATACGCAGTATTTT.